One sample yielded the 22 T cell receptor beta chains listed below, sequenced in a study of beta chain features in type 1 diabetes. Investigators reverse transcribed all isolated RNA, so they sequenced expressed TCRB transcripts. Only in-frame clones appear in the TCRdb table, and some are missing; sequencing was by immunoSEQ multiplex PCR. There are under 250,000 clones in the sample; about 30% occur only once, and about 3.9% lies in the top ten. Material: central memory CD4+ T cells from blood. The receptor source for this set is a man younger than 45 in good health.

The CDR3 DNA is TGTGCCAGCAGTGACCAGGGCTACAATGAGCAGTTCTTC. It translates to CASSDQGYNEQFF. The chain has TRBV2 and TRBJ2-1; perhaps TRBD1 as D (5 bases). V dropped 3 bases and J dropped 3 bases, with 6 bases sitting between them. Germline assignment: CDR1 SNHLY and CDR2 FYNNEI. CDR3 length: 13 residues.

This clone has a handful of counts. In nucleotides, the CDR3 is TGTGCCAGCAGTGCGGGGTGGGCAGATACGCAGTATTTT. The encoded protein is CASSAGWADTQYF. V and J are TRBV25-1 and TRBJ2-3; D might be TRBD2 (5 bases). Per germline, CDR1 MGHDK and CDR2 SYGVNS. Trimming stripped 4 bases from V and 4 bases from J, with 9 bases between. The CDR3 covers 13 residues.

Ten or more counts support this clone. The chain uses TRBV4-1 and TRBJ1-6, with D unclear. The ends were cut back, 1 base at V and 9 bases at J, with 16 bases in the middle. The CDR3 consists of 16 residues. Germline V gene sequence: CDR1 MGHRA, CDR2 YSYEKL. CDR3 loop: CASSQAYLVLGSPLHF. The DNA of the CDR3 is TGCGCCAGCAGCCAAGCCTACCTAGTCCTGGGTTCACCCCTCCACTTT.

This sequence joins TRBV5-4 and TRBJ1-5; 7 bases are a match to TRBD1. Germline lookup yields CDR1 SGHNT and CDR2 YYREEE (reference sequence). CDR3 length equals 16 residues. V trimming: 4 bases; J trimming: 1 base; junction bases outside the gene matches: 8. The DNA of the CDR3 is TGTGCCAGCAGCCGAGGCCCGGGACAGAGCAATCAGCCCCAGCATTTT. Translated: CASSRGPGQSNQPQHF.

J is TRBJ2-5 and V is TRBV19; unclear D gene. This CDR3 is built from 12 residues. Trimming stripped 4 bases from V and 1 base from J, with 4 bases between. CDR1 and CDR2 (germline): LNHDA, SQIVND (reference sequence). Here the CDR3 reads CASSNIQETQYF. CDR3 nucleotides: TGTGCCAGTAGTAATATCCAAGAGACCCAGTACTTC.

In its sample, this clone was seen a few times. This chain joins TRBV7-2 and TRBJ2-2; no clear D. The V and J ends lost 5 bases and 7 bases respectively, with 5 bases between them. The germline CDR1 and CDR2 sequences are SGHTA and FQGNSA. CDR3 length equals 11 residues. The CDR3 DNA is TGTGCCAGCAGCCAAGGCGGGGAGCTGTTTTTT. It yields the protein CASSQGGELFF.

A note on this clone: The same CDR3 arises from other DNA sequences in this sample as well. The gene calls are TRBV18 and TRBJ2-1; TRBD2 matches at 9 bases. CDR1 KGHSH and CDR2 LQKENI come from the germline V gene. There are 15 residues in the CDR3. The trim removed 1 base at V and 7 bases at J, leaving 5 bases unmatched. CDR3 in amino acids: CASSPLAGADNEQFF. The CDR3 DNA follows: TGTGCCAGCTCACCACTAGCGGGAGCTGATAATGAGCAGTTCTTC.

The chain has TRBV5-1 and TRBJ2-6, with 8 positions matching TRBD1. CDR1 and CDR2 from the germline V gene are SGHRS and YFSETQ. J lost 0 bases, V lost 1 base, and 6 bases had no gene match. The CDR3 extends over 18 amino acids. CDR3 sequence reads: CASSLLAGGLSGANVLTF. CDR3 nucleotides: TGCGCCAGCAGCTTGTTGGCAGGGGGCCTCTCTGGGGCCAACGTCCTGACTTTC. Full variable domain (rest looked up from reference TRBV5-1 and TRBJ2-6): KAGVTQTPRYLIKTRGQQVTLSCSPISGHRSVSWYQQTPGQGLQFLFEYFSETQRNKGNFPGRFSGRQFSNSRSEMNVSTLELGDSALYLCASSLLAGGLSGANVLTFGAGSRLTVL.

The DNA for the CDR3 is TGTGCCAGCAGCGTGTTGGGGGCAGGGAATCAGCCCCAGCATTTT. Protein sequence: CASSVLGAGNQPQHF. The chain carries TRBV7-2 and TRBJ1-5; a weak D match, TRBD1 (6 bases). The CDR3 runs 15 residues. The germline V and J ends were trimmed by 5 bases and 4 bases, with 15 bases remaining between them. The germline V gene has CDR1 SGHTA and CDR2 FQGNSA.

This clone occurred a few times. The chain combines TRBV7-2 with TRBJ2-3, with D possibly matching TRBD2 (5 bases). Trimming took off 0 bases at V and 2 bases at J, with 9 bases between the two ends. CDR3 size: 15 residues. Germline-derived CDR1 and CDR2 are SGHTA and FQGNSA. The chain's CDR3 is CASSLAGAITDTQYF. In nucleotides, the CDR3 is TGTGCCAGCAGCTTAGCGGGAGCGATCACAGATACGCAGTATTTT.

The rearrangement uses TRBV27 and TRBJ1-5; D may be TRBD1 (6 bases). CDR1 MNHEY and CDR2 SMNVEV come from the germline V gene (reference sequence). V was clipped by 4 bases and J by 3 bases, with 13 bases between them. This CDR3 has 15 amino acids. The CDR3 loop reads CASSSRRGYNQPQHF. CDR3 DNA sequence: TGTGCCAGCAGTTCCCGGAGGGGGTACAATCAGCCCCAGCATTTT.

The genes are TRBV9 and TRBJ2-2; a weak D match, TRBD2 (5 bases). V lost 0 bases and J lost 5, with 11 bases in between. The germline V gene encodes CDR1 SGDLS and CDR2 YYNGEE. The length of the CDR3 is 15 residues. The CDR3 is CASSVEGGRTGELFF. For the CDR3, the DNA is TGTGCCAGCAGCGTAGAAGGAGGTAGGACCGGGGAGCTGTTTTTT.

In this sample, this clone turned up a few times. The chain joins TRBV30 to TRBJ2-7; D perhaps matches TRBD1 (6 bases). The CDR3 covers 14 residues. Per the germline V gene, CDR1 is GTSNPN and CDR2 is SVGIG (reference sequence). Trimming took off 8 bases at V and 3 bases at J, with 20 bases between the two ends. Here the CDR3 reads CAVLGRGRYYEQYF. CDR3 sequence (DNA): TGTGCCGTGCTTGGCAGGGGTCGATACTACGAGCAGTACTTC.

Remarks on this clone: A far bigger clonotype differs at one base, so this is likely a read error. Other nucleotide sequences from this sample produce the same CDR3. The V and J genes are TRBV29-1 and TRBJ1-2; D is unclear. The V end was cut by 0 bases, the J end by 8 bases, with 4 bases between. The germline V gene encodes CDR1 SQVTM and CDR2 ANQGSEA. CDR3 size: 10 residues. The CDR3 DNA sequence: TGCAGCGTTGAAGAGGGAGGCTACACCTTC. The encoded protein is CSVEEGGYTF.

This clone was found a few times. This chain joins TRBV5-1 and TRBJ2-5, with D possibly being TRBD2 (5 bases). V shed 0 bases and J shed 7 bases, with 16 bases lying between them. The CDR3 consists of 15 residues. Germline V gene data show CDR1 as SGHRS and CDR2 as YFSETQ. The CDR3 loop reads CASSLEGSLRGTQYF. The DNA for the CDR3 is TGCGCCAGCAGCTTGGAGGGCAGCCTACGGGGGACCCAGTACTTC.

This clone was seen more than once but under ten times. V gene TRBV6-5 combines with J gene TRBJ1-2; no definite D call. V lost 4 bases to trimming and J lost 7 bases, with 13 bases between them. CDR3 length equals 13 residues. CDR1 is MNHEY, CDR2 SVGAGI, per germline. CDR3 in DNA: TGTGCCAGCAGTTCCCCCTCGGGAGTTGGCTACACCTTC. Its protein is CASSSPSGVGYTF.

This clone was counted at least ten times. The rearrangement joins TRBV30 to TRBJ2-4; TRBD2 agrees at 15 bases. Per the germline V gene, CDR1 is GTSNPN and CDR2 is SVGIG (reference sequence). V lost 2 bases to trimming and J lost 7 bases; unmatched junction nucleotides: 3. The CDR3 spans 15 residues. Here the CDR3 reads CAWSTGTSGGNIQYF. Here the CDR3 DNA reads TGTGCCTGGAGTACCGGGACTAGCGGGGGGAACATTCAGTACTTC. Variable domain in full (rest from reference TRBV30 and TRBJ2-4): SQTIHQWPATLVQPVGSPLSLECTVEGTSNPNLYWYRQAAGRGLQLLFYSVGIGQISSEVPQNLSASRPQDRQFILSSKKLLLSDSGFYLCAWSTGTSGGNIQYFGAGTRLSVL.

This clone was detected a few times. The rearrangement joins TRBV9 to TRBJ1-2; D remains ambiguous. V was clipped by 0 bases and J by 4 bases, with 10 bases between them. CDR1 and CDR2 (germline): SGDLS, YYNGEE. The CDR3 has 14 residues. In DNA, the CDR3 is TGTGCCAGCAGCGTAGAGGACGGCCGCTATGGCTACACCTTC. It specifies CASSVEDGRYGYTF. Supplemented by reference TRBV9 and TRBJ1-2, the full variable domain reads DSGVTQTPKHLITATGQRVTLRCSPRSGDLSVYWYQQSLDQGLQFLIQYYNGEERAKGNILERFSAQQFPDLHSELNLSSLELGDSALYFCASSVEDGRYGYTFGSGTRLTVV.

CDR3 bases: TGCAGCGTGGGGGCCGGCCATACACGGGAGCAGTACTTC. It translates to CSVGAGHTREQYF. The rearrangement uses TRBV29-1 and TRBJ2-7; tentative D call: TRBD1 (6 bases). Per the germline V gene, CDR1 is SQVTM and CDR2 is ANQGSEA. The CDR3 consists of 13 residues. Trimming took off 6 bases at V and 7 bases at J, with 19 bases between the two ends.

This clone was counted a few times. This chain uses TRBV10-3 with TRBJ2-2; TRBD2 matches 7 bases. This CDR3 has 15 amino acids. V shed 3 bases, J shed 2 bases, and the junction held 3 bases outside the gene matches. In germline, CDR1 is ENHRY, CDR2 SYGVKD. Here the CDR3 reads CAISEQRGNTGELFF. CDR3 sequence (DNA): TGTGCCATCAGTGAACAGCGGGGAAACACCGGGGAGCTGTTTTTT.

This clone was detected a few times. The chain couples TRBV5-1 to TRBJ2-2; maybe TRBD1 (6 bases). Trimming stripped 3 bases from V and 0 bases from J, with 12 bases between. The CDR3 consists of 16 residues. Looked up from germline, CDR1 is SGHRS and CDR2 is YFSETQ. The CDR3 DNA is TGCGCCAGCAGCTCTACAGGGAGATCGAACACCGGGGAGCTGTTTTTT. It specifies CASSSTGRSNTGELFF. The full variable domain, rest sourced from reference TRBV5-1 and TRBJ2-2, is KAGVTQTPRYLIKTRGQQVTLSCSPISGHRSVSWYQQTPGQGLQFLFEYFSETQRNKGNFPGRFSGRQFSNSRSEMNVSTLELGDSALYLCASSSTGRSNTGELFFGEGSRLTVL.

J is TRBJ2-3 and V is TRBV2; TRBD2 agrees at 8 bases. The trim removed 11 bases at V and 3 bases at J, leaving 7 bases unmatched. CDR3 length: 13 amino acids. Germline CDR1 is SNHLY and CDR2 is FYNNEI. The CDR3 nucleotides read TGTGCCGGAAAGCGGGAGACGACAGATACGCAGTATTTT. It yields the protein CAGKRETTDTQYF.